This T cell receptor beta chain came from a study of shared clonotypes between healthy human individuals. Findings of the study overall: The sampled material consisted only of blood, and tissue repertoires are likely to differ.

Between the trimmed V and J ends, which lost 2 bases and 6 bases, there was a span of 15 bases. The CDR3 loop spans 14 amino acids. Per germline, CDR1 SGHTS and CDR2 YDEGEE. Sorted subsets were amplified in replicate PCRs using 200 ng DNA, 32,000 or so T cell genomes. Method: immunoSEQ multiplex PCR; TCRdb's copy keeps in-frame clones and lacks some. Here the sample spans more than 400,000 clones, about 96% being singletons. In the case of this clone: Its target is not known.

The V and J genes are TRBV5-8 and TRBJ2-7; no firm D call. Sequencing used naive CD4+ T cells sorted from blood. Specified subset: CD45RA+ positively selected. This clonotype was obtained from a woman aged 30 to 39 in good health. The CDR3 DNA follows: TGTGCCAGCAGCTTAGACGCTCGCTCGGGCGAGCAGTACTTC. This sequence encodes CASSLDARSGEQYF.